This passage covers 7 T cell receptor beta chains from one sample sequenced in a study of PD-1 blockade in classical Hodgkin lymphoma. Every patient experienced relapse after autologous stem cell transplantation, and brentuximab vedotin exposure varied. Assay used: immunoSEQ multiplex PCR; TCRdb lists only in-frame clones, some missing. The table lists 10,000 to 15,000 clones, more than 90% of them singletons. The material sequenced was peripheral blood mononuclear cells (PBMCs), taken at baseline. These receptors were obtained from a human donor with classical Hodgkin lymphoma.

The chain joins TRBV6-6 to TRBJ2-6, with D tentatively TRBD2 (5 bases). Germline V gene data show CDR1 as MNHNY and CDR2 as SVGAGI (reference sequence). With 0 bases removed from V and 2 bases from J, the gap between germline ends came to 8 bases. The CDR3 totals 16 residues. The CDR3 is CASSYSRGAGANVLTF. CDR3 sequence (DNA): TGTGCCAGCAGTTACTCTCGGGGTGCTGGGGCCAACGTCCTGACTTTC.

The rearrangement links TRBV2 to TRBJ1-2; D possibly corresponds to TRBD1 (6 bases). V shed 0 bases and J shed 4 bases, with 9 bases lying between them. The germline V gene has CDR1 SNHLY and CDR2 FYNNEI. The CDR3 extends over 14 amino acids. The CDR3 sequence: CASSEAGRGYGYTF. As DNA, the CDR3 is TGTGCCAGCAGTGAAGCCGGCAGGGGCTATGGCTACACCTTC.

The chain uses TRBV5-1 and TRBJ1-6; TRBD1 might be the D (6 bases). CDR1 and CDR2 from the germline V gene are SGHRS and YFSETQ. This CDR3 has 13 residues. The V end was cut by 4 bases, the J end by 10 bases, with 12 bases between. The CDR3 DNA follows: TGCGCCAGCAGCCAACAGGGTGAATCACCCCTCCACTTT. Its translation is CASSQQGESPLHF.

This rearrangement joins TRBV28 to TRBJ2-7; D is perhaps TRBD2 (6 bases). From germline, CDR1 is MDHEN and CDR2 SYDVKM. Trimming removed 7 bases from V and 3 bases from J, with 7 bases in between. This CDR3 has 11 residues. CDR3 in DNA: TGTGCCAGCATCGGGGGCTACGAGCAGTACTTC. Its protein is CASIGGYEQYF.

This sequence joins TRBV5-1 and TRBJ2-1, with 9 bases identical to TRBD1. This CDR3 has 14 residues. V lost 1 base, J lost 7 bases, and 3 bases stayed unmatched. Germline CDR1 and CDR2: SGHRS and YFSETQ. CDR3 coding DNA: TGCGCCAGCAGCTTGACCGGGACAGGGAATGAGCAGTTCTTC. This sequence encodes CASSLTGTGNEQFF. The variable domain in full, with the rest retrieved from reference TRBV5-1 and TRBJ2-1, is KAGVTQTPRYLIKTRGQQVTLSCSPISGHRSVSWYQQTPGQGLQFLFEYFSETQRNKGNFPGRFSGRQFSNSRSEMNVSTLELGDSALYLCASSLTGTGNEQFFGPGTRLTVL.

The chain has TRBV5-1 and TRBJ1-4; a possible D gene is TRBD1 (6 bases). The CDR3 spans 15 residues. Germline V gives CDR1 SGHRS, CDR2 YFSETQ. V lost 7 bases and J 3 bases, leaving 16 bases between the germline ends. The DNA for the CDR3 is TGCGCCAGCTCTAACCAAGGACAGCCTAATGAAAAACTGTTTTTT. Protein product: CASSNQGQPNEKLFF.

V is TRBV30 and J is TRBJ1-4; no clear D gene. Trimming shortened V by 5 bases and J by 0 bases, and 7 bases separated the two germline ends. The length of the CDR3 is 13 residues. Germline V lookup: CDR1 GTSNPN, CDR2 SVGIG (reference sequence). This CDR3 reads CAWWRATNEKLFF. CDR3 DNA: TGTGCCTGGTGGAGGGCAACTAATGAAAAACTGTTTTTT. Using reference TRBV30 and TRBJ1-4 for the parts outside the CDR3, the full variable domain is SQTIHQWPATLVQPVGSPLSLECTVEGTSNPNLYWYRQAAGRGLQLLFYSVGIGQISSEVPQNLSASRPQDRQFILSSKKLLLSDSGFYLCAWWRATNEKLFFGSGTQLSVL.